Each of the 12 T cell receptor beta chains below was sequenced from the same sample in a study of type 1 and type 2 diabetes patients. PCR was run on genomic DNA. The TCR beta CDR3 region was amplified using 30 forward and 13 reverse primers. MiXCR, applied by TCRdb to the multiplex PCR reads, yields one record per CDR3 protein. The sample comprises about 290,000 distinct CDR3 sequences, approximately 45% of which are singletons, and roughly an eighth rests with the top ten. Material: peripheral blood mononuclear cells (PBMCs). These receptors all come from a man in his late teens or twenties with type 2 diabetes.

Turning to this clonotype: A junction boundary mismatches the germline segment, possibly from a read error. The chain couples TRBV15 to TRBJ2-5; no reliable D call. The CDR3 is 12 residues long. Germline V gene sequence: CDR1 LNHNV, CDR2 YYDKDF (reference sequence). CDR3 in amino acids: CATSLYQGTQYF. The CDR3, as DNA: TGTGCCACCAGCCTGTACCAAGGGACCCAGTACTTC.

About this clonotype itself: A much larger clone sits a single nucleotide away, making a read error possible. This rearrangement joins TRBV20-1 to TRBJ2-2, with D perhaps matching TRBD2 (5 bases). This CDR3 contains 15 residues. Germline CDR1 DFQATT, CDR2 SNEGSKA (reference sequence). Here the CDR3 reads CSAEDRTARPGKLFF. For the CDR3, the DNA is TGCAGTGCTGAAGACCGGACGGCGAGGCCCGGGAAGCTGTTTTTT.

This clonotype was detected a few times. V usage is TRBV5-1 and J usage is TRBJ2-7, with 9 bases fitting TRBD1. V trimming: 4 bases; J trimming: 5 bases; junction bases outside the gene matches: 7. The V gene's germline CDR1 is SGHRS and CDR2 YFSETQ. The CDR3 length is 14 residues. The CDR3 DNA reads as TGCGCCAGCAGCGTCCGGGACAGGGTCCACGAGCAGTACTTC. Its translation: CASSVRDRVHEQYF. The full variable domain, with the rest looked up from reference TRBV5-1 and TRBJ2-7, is KAGVTQTPRYLIKTRGQQVTLSCSPISGHRSVSWYQQTPGQGLQFLFEYFSETQRNKGNFPGRFSGRQFSNSRSEMNVSTLELGDSALYLCASSVRDRVHEQYFGPGTRLTVT.

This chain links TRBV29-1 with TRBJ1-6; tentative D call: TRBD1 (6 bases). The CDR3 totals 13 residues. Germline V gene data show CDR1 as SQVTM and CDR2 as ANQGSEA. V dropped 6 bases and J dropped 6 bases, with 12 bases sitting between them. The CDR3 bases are TGCAGCGTCCTCGACAGGCCTAATTCACCCCTCCACTTT. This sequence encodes CSVLDRPNSPLHF.

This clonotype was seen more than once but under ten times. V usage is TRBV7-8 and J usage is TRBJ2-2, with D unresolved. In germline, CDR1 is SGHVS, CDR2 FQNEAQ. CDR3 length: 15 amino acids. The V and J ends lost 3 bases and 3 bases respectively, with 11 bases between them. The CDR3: CASSFGQAYTGELFF. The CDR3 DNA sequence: TGTGCCAGCAGCTTTGGGCAGGCCTACACCGGGGAGCTGTTTTTT.

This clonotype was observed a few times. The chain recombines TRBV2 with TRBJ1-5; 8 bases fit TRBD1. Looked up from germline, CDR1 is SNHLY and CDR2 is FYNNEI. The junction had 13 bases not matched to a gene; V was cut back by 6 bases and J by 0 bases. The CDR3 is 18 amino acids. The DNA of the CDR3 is TGTGCCAGCAGCGATAGGGACAGGAGGTCGGATAGCAATCAGCCCCAGCATTTT. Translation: CASSDRDRRSDSNQPQHF.

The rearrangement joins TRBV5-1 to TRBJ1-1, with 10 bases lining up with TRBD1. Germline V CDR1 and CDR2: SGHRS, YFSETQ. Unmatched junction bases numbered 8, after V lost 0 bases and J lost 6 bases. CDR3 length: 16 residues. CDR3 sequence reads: CASSLDGQGESAEAFF. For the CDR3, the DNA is TGCGCCAGCAGCTTGGACGGACAGGGGGAGTCCGCTGAAGCTTTCTTT.

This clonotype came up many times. The CDR3 loop reads CATSRHGGVSYGYTF. DNA of the CDR3: TGTGCCACCAGCAGACATGGGGGGGTCAGCTATGGCTACACCTTC. The rearrangement joins TRBV15 to TRBJ1-2; possible D gene TRBD1, 5 bases. CDR1 LNHNV and CDR2 YYDKDF come from the germline V gene (reference sequence). The CDR3 is 15 residues long. Trimming took 2 bases from V and 4 from J, leaving 14 bases between them.

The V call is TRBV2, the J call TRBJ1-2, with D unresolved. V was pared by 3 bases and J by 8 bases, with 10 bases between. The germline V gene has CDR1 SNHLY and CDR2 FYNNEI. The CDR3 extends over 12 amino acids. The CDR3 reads CASSEGTEGYTF. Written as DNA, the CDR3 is TGTGCCAGCAGTGAGGGAACGGAAGGCTACACCTTC.

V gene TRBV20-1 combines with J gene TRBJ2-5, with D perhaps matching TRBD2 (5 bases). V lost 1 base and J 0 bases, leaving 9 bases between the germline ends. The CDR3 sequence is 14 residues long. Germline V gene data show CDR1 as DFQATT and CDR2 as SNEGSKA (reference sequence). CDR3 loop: CSARVRRDQETQYF. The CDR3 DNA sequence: TGCAGTGCTAGAGTCCGGCGGGACCAAGAGACCCAGTACTTC.

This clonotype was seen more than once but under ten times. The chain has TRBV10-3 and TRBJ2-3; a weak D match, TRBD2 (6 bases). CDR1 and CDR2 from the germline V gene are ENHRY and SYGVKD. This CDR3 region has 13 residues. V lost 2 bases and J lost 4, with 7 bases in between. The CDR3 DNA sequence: TGTGCCATCAGTGAGGCGGGACCAGATACGCAGTATTTT. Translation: CAISEAGPDTQYF.

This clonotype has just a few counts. The CDR3 here is CASSLMAGTDSPLHF. The CDR3 DNA sequence: TGTGCCAGTAGCCTTATGGCAGGGACTGATTCACCCCTCCACTTT. The J gene is TRBJ1-6, the V gene TRBV19, with D possibly being TRBD1 (5 bases). Trimming removed 6 bases from V and 8 bases from J, with 17 bases in between. Per germline, CDR1 LNHDA and CDR2 SQIVND (reference sequence). The CDR3 runs 15 residues.